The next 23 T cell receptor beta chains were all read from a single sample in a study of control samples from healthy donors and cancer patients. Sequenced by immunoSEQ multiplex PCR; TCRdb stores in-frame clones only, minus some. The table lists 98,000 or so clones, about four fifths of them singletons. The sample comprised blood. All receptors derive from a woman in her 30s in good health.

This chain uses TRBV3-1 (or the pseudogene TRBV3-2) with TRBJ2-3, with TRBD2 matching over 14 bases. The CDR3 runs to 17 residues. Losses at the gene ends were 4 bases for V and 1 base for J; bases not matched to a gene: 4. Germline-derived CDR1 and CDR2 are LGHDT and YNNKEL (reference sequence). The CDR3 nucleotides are TGTGCCAGCAGCCGGACTAGCGGGGGGACTCGCACAGATACGCAGTATTTT. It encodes CASSRTSGGTRTDTQYF.

The CDR3 nucleotides are TGTGCCAGCAGATTACAGGGGGCTAACACCGGGGAGCTGTTTTTT. Translating it yields CASRLQGANTGELFF. This chain links TRBV25-1 with TRBJ2-2, with 9 bases that match TRBD1. This CDR3 spans 15 amino acids. Unmatched junction bases numbered 4, after V lost 6 bases and J lost 2 bases. CDR1 is MGHDK and CDR2 is SYGVNS in the germline V gene.

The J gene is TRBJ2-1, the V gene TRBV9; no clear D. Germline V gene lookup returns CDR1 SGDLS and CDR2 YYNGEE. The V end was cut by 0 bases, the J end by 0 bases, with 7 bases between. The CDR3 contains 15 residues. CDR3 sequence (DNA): TGTGCCAGCAGCGTAGAACCGAGCTCCTACAATGAGCAGTTCTTC. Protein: CASSVEPSSYNEQFF.

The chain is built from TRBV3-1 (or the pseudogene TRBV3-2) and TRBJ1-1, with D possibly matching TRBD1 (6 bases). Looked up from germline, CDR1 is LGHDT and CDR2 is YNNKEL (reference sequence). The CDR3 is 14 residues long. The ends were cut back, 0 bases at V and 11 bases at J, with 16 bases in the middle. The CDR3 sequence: CASSQEGGGRDAFF. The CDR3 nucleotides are TGTGCCAGCAGCCAAGAAGGTGGGGGGCGTGACGCTTTCTTT.

CDR3 sequence reads: CASSPSPAGDYNEQFF. The CDR3 DNA reads as TGTGCCAGCAGCCCCTCCCCAGCGGGGGATTACAATGAGCAGTTCTTC. The V call is TRBV7-6, the J call TRBJ2-1; the match to TRBD2 covers 8 bases. Germline V gene data show CDR1 as SGHVS and CDR2 as FNYEAQ. The V gene end was trimmed by 5 bases and the J gene end by 4 bases; junction bases not matched to a gene: 10. CDR3 length: 16 amino acids. Variable domain in full (rest from reference TRBV7-6 and TRBJ2-1): GAGVSQSPRYKVTKRGQDVALRCDPISGHVSLYWYRQALGQGPEFLTYFNYEAQQDKSGLPNDRFSAERPEGSISTLTIQRTEQRDSAMYRCASSPSPAGDYNEQFFGPGTRLTVL.

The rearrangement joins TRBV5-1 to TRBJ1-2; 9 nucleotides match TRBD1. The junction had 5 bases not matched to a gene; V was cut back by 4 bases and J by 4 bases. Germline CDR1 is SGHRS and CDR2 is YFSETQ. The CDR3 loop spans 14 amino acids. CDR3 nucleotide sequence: TGCGCCAGCAGCCGGGACAGGGCCGTCTATGGCTACACCTTC. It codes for CASSRDRAVYGYTF.

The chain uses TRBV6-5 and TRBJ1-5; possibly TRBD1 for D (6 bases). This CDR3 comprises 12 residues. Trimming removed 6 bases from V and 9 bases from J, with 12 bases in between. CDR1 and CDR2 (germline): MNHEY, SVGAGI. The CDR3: CASRNRVGPQHF. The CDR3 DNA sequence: TGTGCCAGCAGGAACAGGGTTGGGCCCCAGCATTTT.

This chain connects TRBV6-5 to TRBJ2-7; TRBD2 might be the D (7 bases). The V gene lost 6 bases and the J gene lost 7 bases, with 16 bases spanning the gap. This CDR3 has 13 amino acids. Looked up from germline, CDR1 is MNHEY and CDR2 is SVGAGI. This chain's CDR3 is CASRPRGAGEQYF. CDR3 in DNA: TGTGCCAGCAGACCCCGGGGGGCGGGGGAGCAGTACTTC.

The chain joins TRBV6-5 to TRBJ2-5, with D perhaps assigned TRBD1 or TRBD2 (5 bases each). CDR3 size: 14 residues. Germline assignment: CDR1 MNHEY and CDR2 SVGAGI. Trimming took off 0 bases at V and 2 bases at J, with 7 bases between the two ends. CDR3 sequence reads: CASSYSGRQETQYF. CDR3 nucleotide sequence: TGTGCCAGCAGTTACTCGGGACGGCAAGAGACCCAGTACTTC.

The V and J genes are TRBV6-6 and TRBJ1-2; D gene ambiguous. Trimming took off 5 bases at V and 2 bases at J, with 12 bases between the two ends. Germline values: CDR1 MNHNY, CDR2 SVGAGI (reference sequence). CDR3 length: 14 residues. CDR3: CASSTSDGNYGYTF. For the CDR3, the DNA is TGTGCCAGCAGTACTTCCGACGGGAACTATGGCTACACCTTC.

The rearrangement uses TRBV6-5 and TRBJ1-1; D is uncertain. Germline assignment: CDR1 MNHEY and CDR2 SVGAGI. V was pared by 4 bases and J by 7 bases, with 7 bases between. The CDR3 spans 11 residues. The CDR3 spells CASSSRDEAFF. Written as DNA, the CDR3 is TGTGCCAGCAGTTCACGTGATGAAGCTTTCTTT.

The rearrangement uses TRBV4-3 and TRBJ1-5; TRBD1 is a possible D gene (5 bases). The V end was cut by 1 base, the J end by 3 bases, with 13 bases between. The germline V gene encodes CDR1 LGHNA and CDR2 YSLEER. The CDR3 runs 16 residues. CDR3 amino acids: CASSQVGPGNNQPQHF. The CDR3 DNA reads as TGCGCCAGCAGCCAAGTGGGGCCAGGGAACAATCAGCCCCAGCATTTT.

The CDR3 loop reads CASSGPGQAYQETQYF. The CDR3 DNA reads as TGTGCCAGTTCAGGTCCGGGACAGGCGTACCAAGAGACCCAGTACTTC. The chain links TRBV19 to TRBJ2-5; TRBD1 aligns across 8 bases. Germline lookup yields CDR1 LNHDA and CDR2 SQIVND (reference sequence). The CDR3 covers 16 residues. Trimming removed 8 bases from V and 0 bases from J; junction bases left unmatched: 11.

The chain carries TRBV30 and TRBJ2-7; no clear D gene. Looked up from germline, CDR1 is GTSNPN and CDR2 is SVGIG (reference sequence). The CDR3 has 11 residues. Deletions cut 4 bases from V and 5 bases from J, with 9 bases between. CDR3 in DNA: TGTGCCTGGACTCTTAAAGACGAGCAGTACTTC. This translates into CAWTLKDEQYF. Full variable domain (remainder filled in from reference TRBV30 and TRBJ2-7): SQTIHQWPATLVQPVGSPLSLECTVEGTSNPNLYWYRQAAGRGLQLLFYSVGIGQISSEVPQNLSASRPQDRQFILSSKKLLLSDSGFYLCAWTLKDEQYFGPGTRLTVT.

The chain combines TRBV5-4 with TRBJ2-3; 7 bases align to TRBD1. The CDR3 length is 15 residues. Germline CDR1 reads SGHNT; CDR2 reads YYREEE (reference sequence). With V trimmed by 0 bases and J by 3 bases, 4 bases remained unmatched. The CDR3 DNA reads TGTGCCAGCAGCTTGGGAGGCAGGGGGACAGATACGCAGTATTTT. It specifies CASSLGGRGTDTQYF.

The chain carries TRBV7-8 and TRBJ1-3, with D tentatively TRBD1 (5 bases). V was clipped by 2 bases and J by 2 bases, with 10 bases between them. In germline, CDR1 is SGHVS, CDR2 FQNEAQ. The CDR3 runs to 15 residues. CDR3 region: CASSLIGDTGNTIYF. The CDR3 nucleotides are TGTGCCAGCAGCTTAATAGGGGATACTGGAAACACCATATATTTT. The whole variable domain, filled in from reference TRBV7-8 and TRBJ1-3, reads GAGVSQSPRYKVAKRGQDVALRCDPISGHVSLFWYQQALGQGPEFLTYFQNEAQLDKSGLPSDRFFAERPEGSVSTLKIQRTQQEDSAVYLCASSLIGDTGNTIYFGEGSWLTVV.

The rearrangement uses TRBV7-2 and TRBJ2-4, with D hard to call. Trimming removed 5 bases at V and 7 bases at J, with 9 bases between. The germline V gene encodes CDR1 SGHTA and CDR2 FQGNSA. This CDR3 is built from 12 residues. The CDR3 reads CASSPLDNIQYF. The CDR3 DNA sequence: TGTGCCAGCAGCCCCCTGGACAACATTCAGTACTTC.

The CDR3 loop reads CASSQEVGINYGYTF. The CDR3 coding sequence is TGTGCCAGCAGCCAAGAGGTAGGAATAAACTATGGCTACACCTTC. This chain links TRBV4-2 with TRBJ1-2; the D is unclear. Trimming cost V 0 bases and J 2 bases, with 10 bases left between them. The CDR3 spans 15 residues. Per germline, CDR1 LGHNA and CDR2 YNFKEQ.

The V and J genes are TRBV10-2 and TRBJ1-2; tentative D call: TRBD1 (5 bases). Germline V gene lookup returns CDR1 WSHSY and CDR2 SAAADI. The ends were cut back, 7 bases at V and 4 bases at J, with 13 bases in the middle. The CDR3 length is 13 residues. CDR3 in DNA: TGCGCCAGCAACCCGACAGCCAGCTATGGCTACACCTTC. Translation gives CASNPTASYGYTF.

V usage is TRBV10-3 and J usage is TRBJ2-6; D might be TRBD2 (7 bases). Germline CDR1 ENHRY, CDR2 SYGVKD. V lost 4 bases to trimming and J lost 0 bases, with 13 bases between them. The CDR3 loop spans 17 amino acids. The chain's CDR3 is CAISVLGGGSGANVLTF. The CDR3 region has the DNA TGTGCCATCAGTGTACTGGGAGGGGGCTCTGGGGCCAACGTCCTGACTTTC.

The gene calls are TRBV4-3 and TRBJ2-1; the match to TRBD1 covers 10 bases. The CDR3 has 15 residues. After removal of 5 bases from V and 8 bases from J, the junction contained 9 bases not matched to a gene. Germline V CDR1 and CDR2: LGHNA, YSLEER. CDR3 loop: CASSTGTGELYEQFF. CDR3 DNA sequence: TGCGCCAGCAGCACTGGGACAGGGGAGTTATATGAGCAGTTCTTC.

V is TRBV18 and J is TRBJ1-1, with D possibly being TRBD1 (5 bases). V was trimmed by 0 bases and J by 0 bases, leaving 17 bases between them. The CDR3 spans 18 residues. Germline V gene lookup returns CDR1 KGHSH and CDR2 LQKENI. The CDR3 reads CASSPPRGVGIVNTEAFF. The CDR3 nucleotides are TGTGCCAGCTCACCACCCCGAGGGGTTGGTATTGTGAACACTGAAGCTTTCTTT.

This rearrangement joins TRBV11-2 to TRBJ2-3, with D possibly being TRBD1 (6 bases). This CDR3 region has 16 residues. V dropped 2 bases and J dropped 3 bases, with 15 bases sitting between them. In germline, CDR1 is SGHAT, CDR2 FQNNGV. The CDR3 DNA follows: TGTGCCAGCAGCTTACAGGGGCGAGGTATAACAGATACGCAGTATTTT. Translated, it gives CASSLQGRGITDTQYF.